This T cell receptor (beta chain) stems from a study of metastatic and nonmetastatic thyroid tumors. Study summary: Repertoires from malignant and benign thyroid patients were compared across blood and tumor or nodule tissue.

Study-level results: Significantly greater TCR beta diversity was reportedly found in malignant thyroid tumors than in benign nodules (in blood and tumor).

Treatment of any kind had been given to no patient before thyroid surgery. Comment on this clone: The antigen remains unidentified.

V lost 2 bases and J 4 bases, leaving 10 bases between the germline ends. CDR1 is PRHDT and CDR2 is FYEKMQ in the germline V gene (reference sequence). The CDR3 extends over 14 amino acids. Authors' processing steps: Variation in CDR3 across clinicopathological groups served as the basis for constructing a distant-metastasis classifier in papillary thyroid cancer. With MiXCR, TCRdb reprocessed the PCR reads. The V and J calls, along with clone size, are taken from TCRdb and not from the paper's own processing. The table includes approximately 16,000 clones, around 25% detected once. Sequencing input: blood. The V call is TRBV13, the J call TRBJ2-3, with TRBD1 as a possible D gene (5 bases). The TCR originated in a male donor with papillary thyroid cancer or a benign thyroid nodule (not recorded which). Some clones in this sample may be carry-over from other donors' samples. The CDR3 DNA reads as TGTGCCAGCAGCTTATTACAGGTTGCAGATACGCAGTATTTT. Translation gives CASSLLQVADTQYF.